This entry concerns a single T cell receptor (beta chain). Its specificity is not known. 60 Vbeta and 13 Jbeta primers were used in PCR. The repertoire was sequenced with immunoSEQ multiplex PCR; TCRdb's copy has only in-frame clones and lacks some. The sample has 180,000 or so clones; 82% are singletons. This sample was included in a study of cytomegalovirus exposure and HLA in healthy donors. Study context: Approximately 85 million unique TCRs from HLA-typed donors were held in an early data release.

Study-wide points: Versus the approximately 700-donor mean, an Asian-associated ancestry cluster reportedly showed fewer N-insertions in a later analysis.

After removal of 7 bases from V and 1 base from J, the junction contained 10 bases not matched to a gene. Germline assignment: CDR1 SEHNR and CDR2 FQNEAQ (reference sequence). The CDR3 extends over 17 amino acids. The specimen sequenced was PBMCs. This receptor was taken from a man aged 40-49 years in good health and CMV-seronegative. This chain connects TRBV7-9 to TRBJ2-3; 11 nucleotides line up with TRBD2. CDR3 nucleotide sequence: TGTGCCAGCACCGGTAGTAGCGGGGGGGCCCGCACAGATACGCAGTATTTT. Amino acids: CASTGSSGGARTDTQYF.